Reported below is one TCR beta chain. The data originate from a study of Tregs in tolerant kidney transplant recipients. Clones were sequenced by immunoSEQ multiplex PCR, and TCRdb holds only the in-frame ones, with some missing. The sample records 92,000 or so clones, just over 90% being singletons. After removal of 6 bases from V and 4 bases from J, the junction contained 11 bases not matched to a gene. Germline V gives CDR1 SGHNT, CDR2 YYREEE (reference sequence). The CDR3 totals 15 residues. This TCR was sampled from a human donor in good health. The rearrangement links TRBV5-4 to TRBJ2-7; 9 bases match TRBD2. The sample comprised CD8+ T cells from blood. The CDR3 DNA sequence: TGTGCCAGCACCCCCGGGGTAGCGGGAGAATACGAGCAGTACTTC. Its translation: CASTPGVAGEYEQYF. The whole variable domain, filled in from reference TRBV5-4 and TRBJ2-7, reads ETGVTQSPTHLIKTRGQQVTLRCSSQSGHNTVSWYQQALGQGPQFIFQYYREEENGRGNFPPRFSGLQFPNYSSELNVNALELDDSALYLCASTPGVAGEYEQYFGPGTRLTVT.